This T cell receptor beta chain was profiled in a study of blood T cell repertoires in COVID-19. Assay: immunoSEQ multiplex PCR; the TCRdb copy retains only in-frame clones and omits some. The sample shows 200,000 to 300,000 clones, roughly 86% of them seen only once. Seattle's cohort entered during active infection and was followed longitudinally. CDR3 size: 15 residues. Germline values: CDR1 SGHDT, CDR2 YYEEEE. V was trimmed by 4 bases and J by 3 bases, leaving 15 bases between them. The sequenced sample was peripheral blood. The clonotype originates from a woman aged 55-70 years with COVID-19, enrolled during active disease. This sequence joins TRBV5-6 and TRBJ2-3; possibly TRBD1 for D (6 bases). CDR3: CASSQDSGGTDTQYF. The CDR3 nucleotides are TGTGCCAGCAGCCAGGACAGCGGAGGTACAGATACGCAGTATTTT.